This T cell receptor (beta chain) was obtained from a study of blood T cell repertoires in COVID-19. Trimming removed 1 base from V and 13 bases from J, with 14 bases in between. From germline, CDR1 is SGDLS and CDR2 YYNGEE. CDR3 size: 12 residues. Only in-frame clones appear in the TCRdb table, and some are missing; sequencing was by immunoSEQ multiplex PCR. The sample records more than 200,000 clones, nearly 90% being singletons. The chain is built from TRBV9 and TRBJ1-2, with D hard to call. The material sequenced was PBMCs or T cells enriched from blood (not recorded which). The clonotype comes from a man between 25 and 39 years old who had recovered from COVID-19. This CDR3 is CASSVPRRLSTF. In DNA form, the CDR3 reads TGTGCCAGCAGCGTACCCAGGCGCTTAAGCACCTTC.